The next 26 T cell receptor beta chains were all read from a single sample in a study of blood T cell repertoires in COVID-19. Measured with immunoSEQ multiplex PCR; TCRdb has only the in-frame clones, and not every one. The data show 310,000 or so clones, around 90% seen once. Material: PBMCs or T cells enriched from blood (not recorded which). These receptors originate from a woman aged 18-29 years who had recovered from COVID-19.

The chain employs TRBV28 and TRBJ1-5; 10 nucleotides match TRBD1. The CDR3 consists of 18 residues. V trimming: 6 bases; J trimming: 0 bases; junction bases outside the gene matches: 11. CDR1 and CDR2 from the germline V gene are MDHEN and SYDVKM. Here the CDR3 reads CASRTPGQGFGSNQPQHF. CDR3 DNA sequence: TGTGCCAGCAGAACCCCGGGACAGGGGTTCGGTAGCAATCAGCCCCAGCATTTT. The full variable domain, completed using reference TRBV28 and TRBJ1-5, is DVKVTQSSRYLVKRTGEKVFLECVQDMDHENMFWYRQDPGLGLRLIYFSYDVKMKEKGDIPEGYSVSREKKERFSLILESASTNQTSMYLCASRTPGQGFGSNQPQHFGDGTRLSIL.

The gene calls are TRBV19 and TRBJ1-6; no definite D call. The V and J ends lost 8 bases and 8 bases respectively, with 13 bases between them. The CDR3 runs to 13 residues. Germline V gene lookup returns CDR1 LNHDA and CDR2 SQIVND (reference sequence). The CDR3 spells CASVSTQDSPLHF. DNA of the CDR3: TGTGCCAGTGTATCAACTCAGGATTCACCCCTCCACTTT.

The chain joins TRBV4-3 to TRBJ2-4; D not resolved. Germline-derived CDR1 and CDR2 are LGHNA and YSLEER. Trimming stripped 4 bases from V and 7 bases from J, with 20 bases between. The CDR3 runs 16 residues. The CDR3 reads CASSLGHGQPGNIQYF. CDR3 sequence (DNA): TGCGCCAGCAGCCTTGGCCATGGGCAGCCCGGCAACATTCAGTACTTC.

The chain combines TRBV19 with TRBJ2-6, with 9 positions matching TRBD2. This CDR3 has 17 residues. The V gene's germline CDR1 is LNHDA and CDR2 SQIVND (reference sequence). After removal of 4 bases from V and 2 bases from J, the junction contained 6 bases not matched to a gene. This CDR3 reads CASSTRKRGAGANVLTF. CDR3 nucleotides: TGTGCCAGTAGTACGCGAAAGCGGGGGGCTGGGGCCAACGTCCTGACTTTC.

The rearrangement links TRBV7-6 to TRBJ2-7; possibly TRBD2 for D (7 bases). The V end was cut by 4 bases, the J end by 1 base, with 17 bases between. This CDR3 is built from 16 residues. Germline V CDR1 and CDR2: SGHVS, FNYEAQ. CDR3: CASSSEARGRSYEQYF. The CDR3 DNA is TGTGCCAGCAGCTCAGAGGCGCGGGGGCGATCCTACGAGCAGTACTTC.

The rearrangement joins TRBV19 to TRBJ2-5, with TRBD1 matching 9 bases. CDR1 is LNHDA and CDR2 is SQIVND in the germline V gene (reference sequence). The length of the CDR3 is 18 residues. V trimming: 6 bases; J trimming: 7 bases; junction bases outside the gene matches: 21. This CDR3 reads CASSQKTARDRVYGTQYF. The CDR3 region has the DNA TGTGCCAGTAGCCAAAAGACGGCAAGGGACAGGGTATATGGGACCCAGTACTTC.

The V call is TRBV12-3 or TRBV12-4, the J call TRBJ2-3, with D perhaps matching TRBD2 (6 bases). Trimming stripped 6 bases from V and 10 bases from J, with 14 bases between. The CDR3 runs to 12 residues. The CDR3 DNA reads TGTGCCAGCAGCCTACTAGCCGGGGCGCAGTATTTT. Protein product: CASSLLAGAQYF.

The chain joins TRBV4-3 to TRBJ2-7; 8 nucleotides line up with TRBD1. The germline gives CDR1 LGHNA, CDR2 YSLEER. The CDR3 contains 15 residues. The V gene end was trimmed by 2 bases and the J gene end by 6 bases; junction bases not matched to a gene: 9. The CDR3 region has the DNA TGCGCCAGCAGCCAATGGACAGGGTTGCAAGGCGAGCAGTACTTC. Translation gives CASSQWTGLQGEQYF.

This clone has just one count. The chain joins TRBV6-4 to TRBJ2-5; 7 bases match TRBD1. The trim removed 5 bases at V and 2 bases at J, leaving 2 bases unmatched. Per germline, CDR1 MRHNA and CDR2 SNTAGT. The CDR3 length is 13 residues. CDR3: CASSKDRQETQYF. The DNA of the CDR3 is TGTGCCAGCAGTAAGGACAGGCAAGAGACCCAGTACTTC.

With regard to this clone: The sample contains more than one DNA sequence encoding this CDR3. The J gene is TRBJ1-3, the V gene TRBV7-9; D not certain. This CDR3 region has 15 residues. CDR1 SEHNR and CDR2 FQNEAQ come from the germline V gene (reference sequence). The ends were cut back, 5 bases at V and 0 bases at J, with 11 bases in the middle. The CDR3 loop reads CASSLGLLSGNTIYF. In nucleotides, the CDR3 is TGTGCCAGCAGCCTAGGGCTCCTCTCTGGAAACACCATATATTTT.

The chain is built from TRBV5-1 and TRBJ2-3; possible D gene TRBD1, 6 bases. This CDR3 comprises 16 residues. Trimming left V 3 bases short and J 5 bases short, with 19 bases between. Germline V lookup: CDR1 SGHRS, CDR2 YFSETQ. For the CDR3, the DNA is TGCGCCAGCAGCTGGAAGACAGGACAATTAGGAGATACGCAGTATTTT. Amino acids: CASSWKTGQLGDTQYF.

The chain recombines TRBV2 with TRBJ1-1; a weak D match, TRBD1 (6 bases). Germline V gene data show CDR1 as SNHLY and CDR2 as FYNNEI. The V end was cut by 6 bases, the J end by 1 base, with 9 bases between. The CDR3 length is 13 residues. As DNA, the CDR3 is TGTGCCAGCAGGGAACAGGGGAACACTGAAGCTTTCTTT. Translating gives CASREQGNTEAFF.

The rearrangement links TRBV19 to TRBJ2-7; D possibly corresponds to TRBD2 (5 bases). The ends were cut back, 8 bases at V and 4 bases at J, with 12 bases in the middle. The CDR3 is 12 residues long. Looked up from germline, CDR1 is LNHDA and CDR2 is SQIVND (reference sequence). The CDR3 loop is CASSKTGYEQYF. CDR3 DNA sequence: TGTGCCAGTTCAAAGACGGGGTACGAGCAGTACTTC.

V gene TRBV5-1 combines with J gene TRBJ2-7, with D unresolved. CDR3 length equals 12 residues. Trimming pared 1 base from V and 10 bases from J, leaving 12 bases between. Germline assignment: CDR1 SGHRS and CDR2 YFSETQ. The CDR3, as DNA: TGCGCCAGCAGCTTGCCAGATTCGTCTCAGTACTTC. Amino acids: CASSLPDSSQYF.

The rearrangement uses TRBV19 and TRBJ1-3; D unresolved. This CDR3 comprises 12 residues. Germline V gives CDR1 LNHDA, CDR2 SQIVND (reference sequence). The V end lost 3 bases, the J end lost 8 bases, and 8 bases lay between the germline ends. The DNA of the CDR3 is TGTGCCAGTAGTATTGGCCGGGACACCATATATTTT. This gives the protein CASSIGRDTIYF.

This clone has just one count. The chain employs TRBV7-9 and TRBJ1-1; D gene ambiguous. This CDR3 comprises 14 residues. Between the trimmed V and J ends, which lost 2 bases and 0 bases, there was a span of 7 bases. In germline, CDR1 is SEHNR, CDR2 FQNEAQ (reference sequence). The CDR3 region is CASSLNILNTEAFF. The CDR3 DNA sequence: TGTGCCAGCAGCTTAAATATCCTGAACACTGAAGCTTTCTTT.

The count of this clone is one. The rearrangement uses TRBV18 and TRBJ2-2; tentatively, D is TRBD1 (6 bases). Germline V gives CDR1 KGHSH, CDR2 LQKENI. The CDR3 sequence is 14 residues long. The V end lost 4 bases, the J end lost 3 bases, and 9 bases lay between the germline ends. CDR3 residues: CASSRTEDTGELFF. CDR3 in DNA: TGTGCCAGCTCACGGACAGAGGACACCGGGGAGCTGTTTTTT.

The chain combines TRBV2 with TRBJ2-7; unclear D gene. This CDR3 is built from 13 residues. V lost 5 bases, J lost 2 bases, and 10 bases lay in between. The V gene's germline CDR1 is SNHLY and CDR2 FYNNEI. The CDR3 region has the DNA TGTGCCAGCAGTAAGCGTTGGGCCTACGAGCAGTACTTC. Translating gives CASSKRWAYEQYF.

The rearrangement joins TRBV6-4 to TRBJ2-7; D is perhaps TRBD1 (6 bases). Trimming stripped 4 bases from V and 3 bases from J, with 7 bases between. This CDR3 has 12 amino acids. Germline lookup yields CDR1 MRHNA and CDR2 SNTAGT. CDR3 sequence reads: CASSGDNYEQYF. The CDR3, as DNA: TGTGCCAGCAGTGGGGACAACTACGAGCAGTACTTC.

V usage is TRBV4-1 and J usage is TRBJ1-3; 10 nucleotides match TRBD1. The CDR3 runs to 17 residues. J lost 7 bases, V lost 7 bases, and 16 bases had no gene match. Germline-derived CDR1 and CDR2 are MGHRA and YSYEKL. The DNA of the CDR3 is TGCGCCAGCAACACCCCGGCAGGGGACAGGGGCCGGAACACCATATATTTT. It is translated as CASNTPAGDRGRNTIYF.

This clone was observed a single time. The rearrangement joins TRBV11-3 to TRBJ2-1; a weak D match, TRBD1 (5 bases). Germline V gene sequence: CDR1 SGHNT, CDR2 YENEEA. Trimming stripped 4 bases from V and 3 bases from J, with 10 bases between. There are 14 residues in the CDR3. This CDR3 reads CASSYGRDYNEQFF. Here the CDR3 DNA reads TGTGCCAGCAGCTACGGCAGGGACTACAATGAGCAGTTCTTC.

The chain joins TRBV6-5 to TRBJ1-2; D ambiguous. Trimming took 7 bases from V and 4 from J, leaving 10 bases between them. The germline V gene has CDR1 MNHEY and CDR2 SVGAGI. This CDR3 spans 12 amino acids. CDR3 DNA: TGTGCCAGCACGGGAAATTTCTATGGCTACACCTTC. Its translation is CASTGNFYGYTF.

This rearrangement joins TRBV28 to TRBJ1-5; no clear D gene. V lost 2 bases and J 5 bases, leaving 10 bases between the germline ends. Germline V CDR1 and CDR2: MDHEN, SYDVKM. CDR3 length: 14 residues. CDR3 protein: CASSLEGYDQPQHF. The CDR3 nucleotides read TGTGCCAGCAGTTTAGAGGGATACGATCAGCCCCAGCATTTT.

The rearrangement links TRBV6-5 to TRBJ1-3; D is perhaps TRBD1 (5 bases). The germline gives CDR1 MNHEY, CDR2 SVGAGI. With 6 bases removed from V and 0 bases from J, the gap between germline ends came to 9 bases. The CDR3 has 14 amino acids. CDR3 sequence reads: CASRGPSSGNTIYF. The CDR3, as DNA: TGTGCCAGCAGGGGGCCTAGCTCTGGAAACACCATATATTTT.

This chain joins TRBV5-1 and TRBJ2-1, with D possibly matching TRBD1 (5 bases). Germline CDR1 SGHRS, CDR2 YFSETQ. This CDR3 spans 14 amino acids. V was shortened by 1 base and J by 2 bases, with 7 bases between the two germline ends. CDR3 nucleotides: TGCGCCAGCAGCTTGTCCAGGGCCTACAATGAGCAGTTCTTC. Encoded protein: CASSLSRAYNEQFF.

This clone came up once. The rearrangement links TRBV5-1 to TRBJ2-1; 7 bases match TRBD2. The V gene end was trimmed by 4 bases and the J gene end by 3 bases; junction bases not matched to a gene: 16. The CDR3 is 18 residues long. Germline V gene data show CDR1 as SGHRS and CDR2 as YFSETQ. CDR3 residues: CASSRGDPNSPLYNEQFF. Here the CDR3 DNA reads TGCGCCAGCAGCCGGGGGGACCCTAATAGTCCCCTCTACAATGAGCAGTTCTTC.